The TCR beta chain described here comes from a study of OX40 agonist ivuxolimab in advanced cancers. Some background on the complete study: Ivuxolimab was an agonistic, fully human IgG2 monoclonal antibody directed against OX40 (CD134), a costimulatory receptor. Intravenous ivuxolimab was administered to patients every 2 weeks at six dose levels: 0.01, 0.1, 0.3, 1.5, 3 and 10 mg/kg. Among the roughly 54 dose-escalation patients, some 20 had hepatocellular carcinoma, 15 or so melanoma, 9 renal cell carcinoma and 9 head and neck cancer. In the dose-escalation cohort, nearly 85% of patients were male, and the mean age was roughly 60 years with a range of roughly 20 to 79. Patients were allowed to have had prior anti-PD-1, anti-PD-L1 or anti-CTLA-4 therapy, and 40% of the dose-escalation patients had been treated with checkpoint inhibitors. Partial responses occurred in three dose-escalation patients: two with cutaneous melanoma and one with hepatocellular carcinoma. The purpose of peripheral TCRbeta sequencing was to test whether ivuxolimab changed TCR sequence diversity and led to clonal T-cell expansion. The monotherapy dose-escalation portion (N of about 52 patients) of the phase I ivuxolimab trial is reported in the paper.

Here is what the overall study found, with its caveats: In partial responders in the 0.1-3.0 mg/kg groups, normalized peripheral clonal expansion was found to be among the lowest, especially among CD8+ T cells. Low levels of normalized T-cell clonal expansion were also shown by some nonresponding patients. The antigen specificity of the peripheral T cells that underwent clonal expansion was not determined. At doses of 0.1 to 3.0 mg/kg, clonal expansion of both CD4+ and CD8+ T cells in blood was seen between baseline and week 6. After ivuxolimab, CD8+ T cells had more expanded clones than CD4+ T cells on average.

Genomic DNA was extracted from sorted cells for sequencing of the TCRbeta CDR3 region. The immunoSEQ Assay was used to sequence the TCRbeta CDR3 regions. Not all clones reach the TCRdb copy of this immuneACCESS table, which keeps in-frame sequences only. Checked studies attribute under half of the gap to unresolved V genes and leave the rest unexplained. Within this sample are 35,000 to 45,000 clones, with around 80% of them counted one time only. The top ten hold around an eighth of the sample. Patients with autoimmune disease history or receiving systemic immunosuppression were excluded from the trial. Peripheral blood for TCR sequencing was collected from all dose cohorts at baseline, on cycle 4 day 1, and on cycle 7 day 1. The samples were drawn from a first-in-human, open-label, multicenter phase I dose-escalation trial of ivuxolimab. Adults with locally advanced or metastatic melanoma, renal cell carcinoma, hepatocellular carcinoma or head and neck squamous cell carcinoma were enrolled in the trial. Before TCR sequencing, CD4+ T cells and CD8+ T cells were sorted from peripheral blood as separate populations.

A note on this clone: The antigen this receptor binds is unknown. There are no base qualities to consult, and no much larger clone falls within one base.

Per the germline V gene, SGDLS is the CDR1 and YYNGEE is the CDR2. V drops 4 bases and J drops 4 bases, leaving 21 bases in between. The CDR3 spans 17 residues, from the cysteine through the phenylalanine. Left in the record is the CDR3 DNA by itself, 51 bases read in frame from the first base. This clonotype was sampled from an adult with an advanced solid tumor such as melanoma, head and neck, liver or kidney cancer. Rearrangement joined TRBV9 to TRBJ2-1; the D gene is tentatively TRBD1 or TRBD2, each matching 5 bases. The material was CD4+ or CD8+ T cells sorted from blood, obtained in a trial of the OX40 agonist ivuxolimab. The CDR3 region reads CASSTETGTPKYNEQFF. In nucleotide form, the sequence is TGTGCCAGCAGCACCGAAACCGGGACCCCGAAGTACAATGAGCAGTTCTTC.